Listed below are T cell receptor beta chains from one sample, sequenced in a study of blood T cells in healthy people across ages. TCRdb redid the calling of the 5' RACE reads with MiXCR, one entry per CDR3 protein. Of 800,000 or so distinct CDR3 sequences listed, around half are singletons. The sequencing input was blood. The receptor source for this set is a man older than 75 in good health. Each CDR3 is given with its conserved first and last residue. Each record gives: CDR3 protein, CDR3 DNA, J gene, D gene, clone size, V gene. A D gene is named only where the DNA matches it firmly. The size entry is marked missing in some rows and otherwise reads once, few, many or a size class.

CDR3: CASTRVLAGNNEQFF
DNA: TGTGCCAGCACCCGGGTTCTAGCGGGAAACAATGAGCAGTTCTTC
J: TRBJ2-1
D: TRBD2
size: few
V: TRBV12-3/TRBV12-4

CDR3: CASSFREPGGTQYF
DNA: TGTGCCAGCAGCTTCCGGGAACCAGGGGGGACCCAGTACTTC
J: TRBJ2-5
D: .
size: .
V: TRBV21-1

CDR3: CASSTGLAGGGQFF
DNA: TGTGCCAGCAGTACGGGACTAGCGGGAGGAGGGCAGTTCTTC
J: TRBJ2-1
D: TRBD2
size: few
V: TRBV2

CDR3: CASGGPWGGSYNEQFF
DNA: TGTGCTAGTGGGGGCCCTTGGGGGGGCTCCTACAATGAGCAGTTCTTC
J: TRBJ2-1
D: TRBD2
size: .
V: TRBV12-5

CDR3: CASSYSRAGTQYF
DNA: TGTGCCAGCAGTTACTCAAGGGCAGGTACGCAGTATTTT
J: TRBJ2-3
D: .
size: .
V: TRBV6-2/TRBV6-3

CDR3: CASSSGRLGGTGELFF
DNA: TGTGCCAGCAGTTCGGGCAGATTAGGAGGGACCGGGGAGCTGTTTTTT
J: TRBJ2-2
D: .
size: .
V: TRBV12-3/TRBV12-4

CDR3: CSVEVSWGFDVANTEAFF
DNA: TGCAGCGTTGAAGTCTCTTGGGGTTTTGATGTAGCTAACACTGAAGCTTTCTTT
J: TRBJ1-1
D: .
size: .
V: TRBV29-1

CDR3: CVSSLGLAGDEQFF
DNA: TGTGTCAGCAGCTTAGGTCTAGCGGGAGATGAGCAGTTCTTC
J: TRBJ2-1
D: TRBD2
size: .
V: TRBV7-9

CDR3: CAITTSQLFYSYEQYF
DNA: TGTGCCATCACCACGTCCCAGCTCTTTTACTCCTACGAGCAGTACTTC
J: TRBJ2-7
D: .
size: once
V: TRBV10-3

CDR3: CASSTRTGNSNEQFF
DNA: TGTGCCAGCAGCACCCGGACAGGGAATAGCAATGAGCAGTTCTTC
J: TRBJ2-1
D: TRBD1
size: .
V: TRBV7-2

CDR3: CASSSYGYNEQFF
DNA: TGTGCCAGCAGCTCCTACGGATACAATGAGCAGTTCTTC
J: TRBJ2-1
D: .
size: .
V: TRBV12-3/TRBV12-4

CDR3: CASRGTSVADTQYF
DNA: TGCGCCAGCAGGGGGACTAGCGTAGCGGATACGCAGTATTTT
J: TRBJ2-3
D: TRBD2
size: .
V: TRBV5-1

CDR3: CASNDGPKNIQYF
DNA: TGTGCCAGCAACGACGGCCCCAAAAACATTCAGTACTTC
J: TRBJ2-4
D: .
size: .
V: TRBV6-5

CDR3: CASRHLAGENEQFF
DNA: TGTGCCAGTAGGCATCTAGCGGGAGAGAATGAGCAGTTCTTC
J: TRBJ2-1
D: TRBD2
size: .
V: TRBV19

CDR3: CASSQGDSVRGREKLFF
DNA: TGCGCCAGCAGCCAAGGCGATTCGGTCAGGGGGCGGGAAAAACTGTTTTTT
J: TRBJ1-4
D: TRBD1
size: .
V: TRBV4-1

CDR3: CASSRESGRSTDTQYF
DNA: TGTGCCAGCAGCCGAGAAAGCGGGAGAAGCACAGATACGCAGTATTTT
J: TRBJ2-3
D: TRBD2
size: .
V: TRBV3-1

CDR3: CASSPSNPRGQPQHF
DNA: TGTGCCAGCAGCCCGAGCAACCCTCGGGGGCAGCCCCAGCATTTT
J: TRBJ1-5
D: .
size: few
V: TRBV27

CDR3: CASGQAYEQYF
DNA: TGTGCCAGTGGGCAAGCCTACGAGCAGTACTTC
J: TRBJ2-7
D: .
size: few
V: TRBV19

CDR3: CASSRGAGYLSNEKLFF
DNA: TGTGCCAGCAGTCGGGGGGCAGGCTATCTCTCAAATGAAAAACTGTTTTTT
J: TRBJ1-4
D: .
size: .
V: TRBV27

CDR3: CASSLLQAYNEQFF
DNA: TGTGCCAGCAGTTTATTACAGGCCTACAATGAGCAGTTCTTC
J: TRBJ2-1
D: .
size: many
V: TRBV27

CDR3: CASSEGARGSYEQYF
DNA: TGTGCCAGCAGTGAGGGGGCACGCGGTTCCTACGAGCAGTACTTC
J: TRBJ2-7
D: .
size: .
V: TRBV2

CDR3: CASSLEYSGVYNEQFF
DNA: TGTGCCAGCAGCTTGGAATACAGCGGGGTCTACAATGAGCAGTTCTTC
J: TRBJ2-1
D: TRBD2
size: .
V: TRBV5-6